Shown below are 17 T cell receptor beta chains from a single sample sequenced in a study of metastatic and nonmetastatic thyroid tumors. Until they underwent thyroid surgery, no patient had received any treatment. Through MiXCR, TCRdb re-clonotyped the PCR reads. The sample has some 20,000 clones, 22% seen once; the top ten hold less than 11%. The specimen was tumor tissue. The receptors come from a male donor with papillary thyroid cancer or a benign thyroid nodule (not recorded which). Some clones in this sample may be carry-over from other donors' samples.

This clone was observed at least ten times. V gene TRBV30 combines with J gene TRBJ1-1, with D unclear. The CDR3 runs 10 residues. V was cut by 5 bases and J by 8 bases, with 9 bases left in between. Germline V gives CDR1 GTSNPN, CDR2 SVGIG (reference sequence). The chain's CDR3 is CAWGVREAFF. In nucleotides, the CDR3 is TGTGCCTGGGGGGTTAGGGAAGCTTTCTTT.

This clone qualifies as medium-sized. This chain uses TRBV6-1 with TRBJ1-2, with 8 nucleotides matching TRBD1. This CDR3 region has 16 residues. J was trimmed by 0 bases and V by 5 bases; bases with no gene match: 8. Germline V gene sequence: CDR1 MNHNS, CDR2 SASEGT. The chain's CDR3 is CASSQRTDRANYGYTF. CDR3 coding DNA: TGTGCCAGCAGTCAACGGACGGACAGGGCTAACTATGGCTACACCTTC.

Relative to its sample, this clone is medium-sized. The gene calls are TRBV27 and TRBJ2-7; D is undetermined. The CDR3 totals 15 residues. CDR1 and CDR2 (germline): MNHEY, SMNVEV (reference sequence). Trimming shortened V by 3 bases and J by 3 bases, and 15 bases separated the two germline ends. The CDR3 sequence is CASSFEQSPLYEQYF. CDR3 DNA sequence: TGTGCCAGCAGTTTTGAACAGTCTCCCCTCTACGAGCAGTACTTC.

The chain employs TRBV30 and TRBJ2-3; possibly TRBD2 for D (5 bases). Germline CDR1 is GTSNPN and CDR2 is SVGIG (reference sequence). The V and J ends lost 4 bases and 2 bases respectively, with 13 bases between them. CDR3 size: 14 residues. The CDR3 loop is CAWTRETTTDTQYF. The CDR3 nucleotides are TGTGCCTGGACCCGGGAAACCACCACAGATACGCAGTATTTT.

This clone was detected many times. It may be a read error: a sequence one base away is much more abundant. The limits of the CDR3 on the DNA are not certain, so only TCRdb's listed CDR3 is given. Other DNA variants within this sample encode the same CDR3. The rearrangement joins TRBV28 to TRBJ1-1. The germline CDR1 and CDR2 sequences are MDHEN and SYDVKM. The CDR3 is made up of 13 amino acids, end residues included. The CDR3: CASSFLAANVAFF.

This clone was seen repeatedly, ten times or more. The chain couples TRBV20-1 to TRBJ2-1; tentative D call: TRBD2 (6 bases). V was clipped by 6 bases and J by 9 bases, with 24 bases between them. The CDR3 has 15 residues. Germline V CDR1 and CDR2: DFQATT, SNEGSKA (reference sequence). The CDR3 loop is CSAHHSGRSSSEQFF. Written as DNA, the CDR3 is TGCAGTGCGCACCATAGCGGTCGGTCCTCAAGTGAGCAGTTCTTC.

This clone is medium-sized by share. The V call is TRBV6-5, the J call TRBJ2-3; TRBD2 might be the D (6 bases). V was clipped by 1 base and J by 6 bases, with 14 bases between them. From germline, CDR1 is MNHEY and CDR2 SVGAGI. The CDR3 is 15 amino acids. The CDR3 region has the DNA TGTGCCAGCAGTTACTTTGGGTCGGCGGGGGATACGCAGTATTTT. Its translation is CASSYFGSAGDTQYF.

DNA of the CDR3: TGCAGTGCTAGACAGGCGATTGAAGCTTTCTTT. It specifies CSARQAIEAFF. The chain joins TRBV20-1 to TRBJ1-1; the D is unclear. The germline gives CDR1 DFQATT, CDR2 SNEGSKA (reference sequence). V lost 2 bases to trimming and J lost 7 bases, with 8 bases between them. The CDR3 length is 11 residues.

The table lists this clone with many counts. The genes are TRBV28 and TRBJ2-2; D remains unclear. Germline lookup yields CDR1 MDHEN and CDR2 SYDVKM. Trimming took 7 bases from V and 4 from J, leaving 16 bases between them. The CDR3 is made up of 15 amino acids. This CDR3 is CASITWGIGTGELFF. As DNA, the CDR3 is TGTGCCAGCATTACCTGGGGTATCGGCACCGGGGAGCTGTTTTTT.

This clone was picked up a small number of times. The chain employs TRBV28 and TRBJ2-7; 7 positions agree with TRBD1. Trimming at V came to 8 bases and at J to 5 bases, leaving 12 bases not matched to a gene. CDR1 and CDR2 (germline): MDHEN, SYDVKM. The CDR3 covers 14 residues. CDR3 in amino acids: CASFCDRESNEQYF. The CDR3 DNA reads TGTGCCAGCTTCTGTGACAGGGAATCAAACGAGCAGTACTTC. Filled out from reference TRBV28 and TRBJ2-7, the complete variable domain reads DVKVTQSSRYLVKRTGEKVFLECVQDMDHENMFWYRQDPGLGLRLIYFSYDVKMKEKGDIPEGYSVSREKKERFSLILESASTNQTSMYLCASFCDRESNEQYFGPGTRLTVT.

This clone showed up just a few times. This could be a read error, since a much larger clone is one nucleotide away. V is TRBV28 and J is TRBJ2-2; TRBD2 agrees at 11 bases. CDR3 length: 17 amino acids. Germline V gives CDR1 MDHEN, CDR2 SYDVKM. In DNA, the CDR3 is TGTGCCAGCAGTCAAGTAGCGGGAGGGCCGTACACCGGGGAGCTGTCTTTT. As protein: CASSQVAGGPYTGELSF.

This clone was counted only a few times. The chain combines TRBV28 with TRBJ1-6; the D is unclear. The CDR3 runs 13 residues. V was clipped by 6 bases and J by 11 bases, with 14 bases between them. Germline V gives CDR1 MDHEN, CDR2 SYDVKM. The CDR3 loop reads CASSLDDNPPLHF. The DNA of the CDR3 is TGTGCCAGCAGCCTCGATGACAATCCACCCCTCCACTTT. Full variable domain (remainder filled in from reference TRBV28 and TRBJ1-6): DVKVTQSSRYLVKRTGEKVFLECVQDMDHENMFWYRQDPGLGLRLIYFSYDVKMKEKGDIPEGYSVSREKKERFSLILESASTNQTSMYLCASSLDDNPPLHFGNGTRLTVT.

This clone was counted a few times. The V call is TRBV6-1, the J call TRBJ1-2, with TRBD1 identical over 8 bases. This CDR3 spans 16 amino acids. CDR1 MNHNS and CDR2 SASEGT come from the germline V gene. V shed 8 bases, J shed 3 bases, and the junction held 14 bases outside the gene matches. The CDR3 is CASHQPGTGRHYGYTF. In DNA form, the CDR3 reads TGTGCCAGCCATCAGCCCGGGACAGGAAGACACTATGGCTACACCTTC.

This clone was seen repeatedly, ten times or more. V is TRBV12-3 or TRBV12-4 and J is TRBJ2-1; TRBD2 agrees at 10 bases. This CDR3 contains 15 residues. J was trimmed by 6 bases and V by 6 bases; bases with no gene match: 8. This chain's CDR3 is CASRQREGGFNEQFF. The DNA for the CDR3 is TGTGCCAGCAGACAGCGGGAGGGGGGGTTCAATGAGCAGTTCTTC.

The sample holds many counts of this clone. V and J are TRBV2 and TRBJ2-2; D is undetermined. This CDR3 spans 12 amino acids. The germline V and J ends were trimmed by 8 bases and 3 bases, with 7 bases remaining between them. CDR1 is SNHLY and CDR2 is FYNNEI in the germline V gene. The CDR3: CASRRDTGELFF. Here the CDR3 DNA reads TGTGCCAGCCGTAGAGACACCGGGGAGCTGTTTTTT.

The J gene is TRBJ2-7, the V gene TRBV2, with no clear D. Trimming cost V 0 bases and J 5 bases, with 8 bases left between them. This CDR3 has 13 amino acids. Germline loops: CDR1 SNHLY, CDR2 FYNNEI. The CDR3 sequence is CASSEARCHEQYF. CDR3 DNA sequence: TGTGCCAGCAGTGAAGCCAGGTGTCACGAGCAGTACTTC.

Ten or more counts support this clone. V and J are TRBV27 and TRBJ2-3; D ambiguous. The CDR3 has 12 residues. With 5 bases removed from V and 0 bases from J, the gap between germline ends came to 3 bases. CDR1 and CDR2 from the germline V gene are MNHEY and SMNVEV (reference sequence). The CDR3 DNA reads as TGTGCCAGCAGTCCGAGCACAGATACGCAGTATTTT. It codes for CASSPSTDTQYF.